The 24 T cell receptor beta chains in this list originate from one sample, sequenced in a study of response to subunit inactivated influenza vaccine. TCRdb re-called the RT-PCR reads with MiXCR, one entry per CDR3 protein. The sample includes more than 600,000 distinct CDR3 sequences, about a fifth of them seen just once. The specimen comprised PBMCs from blood, sampled around 5 days after vaccination. These receptors came from a man aged 50-60 years who received an inactivated influenza vaccine.

Ten or more counts support this clonotype. V gene TRBV29-1 combines with J gene TRBJ2-1; 8 bases map to TRBD1. The germline gives CDR1 SQVTM, CDR2 ANQGSEA. This CDR3 has 15 residues. J lost 2 bases, V lost 3 bases, and 6 bases had no gene match. As DNA, the CDR3 is TGCAGCGTTGACTTCGGGACAGGCCCCTACAATGAGCAGTTCTTC. It yields the protein CSVDFGTGPYNEQFF.

This clonotype was detected a few times. The J gene is TRBJ1-2, the V gene TRBV7-9; unclear D gene. V was pared by 6 bases and J by 5 bases, with 13 bases between. The CDR3 totals 13 residues. CDR1 SEHNR and CDR2 FQNEAQ come from the germline V gene (reference sequence). The CDR3 spells CASSPDGTYGYTF. CDR3 DNA sequence: TGTGCCAGCAGTCCTGACGGCACATATGGCTACACCTTC.

This clonotype was seen ten or more times. One end of the junction does not line up with germline, which may come from a read error. The chain carries TRBV12-3 or TRBV12-4 and TRBJ2-1; 9 bases are a match to TRBD2. The CDR3 contains 14 residues. The CDR3 here is CASSLGLTSGSWDF. The CDR3 bases are TGTGCCAGCAGTTTAGGTCTGACTAGCGGTTCGTGGGACTTC.

The chain is built from TRBV5-5 and TRBJ2-5, with TRBD2 as a possible D gene (5 bases). CDR1 SGHKS and CDR2 YYEKEE come from the germline V gene (reference sequence). This CDR3 has 14 residues. Deletions cut 5 bases from V and 5 bases from J, with 16 bases between. CDR3 in DNA: TGTGCCAGCAGACGGGCGGCTAGCAGGGAGACCCAGTACTTC. The encoded protein is CASRRAASRETQYF.

There are a few counts of this clonotype. The chain couples TRBV20-1 to TRBJ2-5, with D maybe TRBD1 (6 bases). The CDR3 is 13 residues long. CDR1 and CDR2 (germline): DFQATT, SNEGSKA (reference sequence). V gave up 6 bases and J gave up 2 bases, with 13 bases separating them. CDR3 loop: CSATGHSQETQYF. CDR3 bases: TGCAGTGCGACGGGACACTCACAAGAGACCCAGTACTTC.

The chain has TRBV27 and TRBJ2-1, with D uncertain. Per germline, CDR1 MNHEY and CDR2 SMNVEV (reference sequence). V was shortened by 4 bases and J by 4 bases, with 14 bases between the two germline ends. There are 15 residues in the CDR3. The CDR3 DNA follows: TGTGCCAGCAGTTCAAATCCAACCGGGTACAATGAGCAGTTCTTC. This gives the protein CASSSNPTGYNEQFF.

This clonotype came up a few times. This chain joins TRBV12-3 or TRBV12-4 and TRBJ2-3, with 10 nucleotides matching TRBD1. Trimming cost V 5 bases and J 3 bases; bases outside gene matches: 8. CDR3 length: 16 amino acids. The CDR3, as DNA: TGTGCCAGCAGTCCGCGGACAGGGGGGCGGACAGATACGCAGTATTTT. Its translation is CASSPRTGGRTDTQYF.

This clonotype was picked up a small number of times. The CDR3 protein is CSVDPEDRDPYGYTF. CDR3 bases: TGCAGCGTTGACCCCGAGGACAGGGATCCCTATGGCTACACCTTC. This chain joins TRBV29-1 and TRBJ1-2; 8 positions match TRBD1. J was trimmed by 4 bases and V by 3 bases; bases with no gene match: 10. Germline V gene lookup returns CDR1 SQVTM and CDR2 ANQGSEA. CDR3 length: 15 amino acids.

This clonotype has a handful of counts. CDR3 region: CASSRQNLGDGYTF. The CDR3 nucleotides read TGTGCCAGCAGCCGACAGAATTTGGGGGATGGCTACACCTTC. The chain recombines TRBV5-4 with TRBJ1-2; D is perhaps TRBD1 (5 bases). Deletions cut 4 bases from V and 6 bases from J, with 16 bases between. This CDR3 contains 14 residues. From germline, CDR1 is SGHNT and CDR2 YYREEE (reference sequence).

The chain employs TRBV5-1 and TRBJ2-1; D may be TRBD1 (5 bases). This CDR3 comprises 14 residues. Germline V CDR1 and CDR2: SGHRS, YFSETQ. Trimming removed 6 bases at V and 5 bases at J, with 15 bases between. CDR3 in DNA: TGCGCCAGCACCCAAACTCCAGGGAACAATGAGCAGTTCTTC. Protein sequence: CASTQTPGNNEQFF. The variable domain in full, completed from reference TRBV5-1 and TRBJ2-1, reads KAGVTQTPRYLIKTRGQQVTLSCSPISGHRSVSWYQQTPGQGLQFLFEYFSETQRNKGNFPGRFSGRQFSNSRSEMNVSTLELGDSALYLCASTQTPGNNEQFFGPGTRLTVL.

The chain links TRBV20-1 to TRBJ1-2, with D uncertain. This CDR3 spans 13 amino acids. Germline V gene sequence: CDR1 DFQATT, CDR2 SNEGSKA (reference sequence). V was shortened by 0 bases and J by 8 bases, with 13 bases between the two germline ends. CDR3 in amino acids: CSARDLAEGGYTF. The CDR3 bases are TGCAGTGCTAGAGATTTGGCGGAGGGCGGCTACACCTTC.

This clonotype has a count of ten or more. The chain carries TRBV20-1 and TRBJ2-5; maybe TRBD2 (5 bases). The CDR3 covers 13 residues. Germline assignment: CDR1 DFQATT and CDR2 SNEGSKA (reference sequence). Deletions cut 5 bases from V and 2 bases from J, with 12 bases between. The CDR3 sequence is CSAGLLKQETQYF. CDR3 DNA sequence: TGCAGTGCTGGACTTCTAAAACAAGAGACCCAGTACTTC.

The V call is TRBV7-8, the J call TRBJ2-7; no firm D call. The CDR3 is 15 amino acids. Trimming pared 3 bases from V and 3 bases from J, leaving 15 bases between. Germline CDR1 and CDR2: SGHVS and FQNEAQ. CDR3 nucleotide sequence: TGTGCCAGCAGCTTCTCGGGCGGAACGATCTACGAGCAGTACTTC. Translating gives CASSFSGGTIYEQYF.

This chain connects TRBV4-1 to TRBJ2-2, with 15 bases fitting TRBD2. The germline V gene has CDR1 MGHRA and CDR2 YSYEKL. The V and J ends lost 5 bases and 7 bases, in that order; junction bases with no gene match: 5. There are 16 residues in the CDR3. DNA for the CDR3: TGCGCCAGCAGCGGACTAGCGGGGGGGCAAAGCGGGGAGCTGTTTTTT. Translating it yields CASSGLAGGQSGELFF.

CDR3 sequence (DNA): TGCAGCGGCTCTGACAGGGCGCTGAACACTGAAGCTTTCTTT. Translating it yields CSGSDRALNTEAFF. The rearrangement joins TRBV29-1 to TRBJ1-1; 7 bases fit TRBD1. The CDR3 is 14 amino acids. Losses at the gene ends were 7 bases for V and 0 bases for J; bases not matched to a gene: 8. Germline CDR1 is SQVTM and CDR2 is ANQGSEA.

This chain joins TRBV14 and TRBJ1-3; D gene ambiguous. Trimming cost V 2 bases and J 4 bases, with 6 bases left between them. Germline V gene sequence: CDR1 SGHDN, CDR2 FVKESK. The CDR3 has 13 residues. The CDR3 protein is CASSQIGGNTIYF. In DNA, the CDR3 is TGTGCCAGCAGCCAAATTGGAGGAAACACCATATATTTT.

Note on this clonotype: An end of the junction differs from the germline gene, which may be a read error. The chain joins TRBV5-1 to TRBJ2-6; the match to TRBD1 covers 7 bases. The CDR3 is made up of 19 amino acids. Per germline, CDR1 SGHRS and CDR2 YFSETQ. CDR3 DNA sequence: TGCGCCAGCAACTTGACAGGGATTGGTCCTCCCTCTGGGGCCAACGTCCTGACTTTC. As protein: CASNLTGIGPPSGANVLTF.

CDR3 sequence: CSAWDRGQDTEAFF. In nucleotides, the CDR3 is TGCAGTGCTTGGGACAGGGGGCAGGACACTGAAGCTTTCTTT. This chain joins TRBV20-1 and TRBJ1-1; the match to TRBD1 covers 12 bases. CDR1 is DFQATT and CDR2 is SNEGSKA in the germline V gene (reference sequence). The J segment lost 3 bases and the V segment lost 5 bases, leaving 4 bases of the junction unmatched. CDR3 size: 14 residues.

The table lists this clonotype with a few counts. V and J are TRBV4-3 and TRBJ1-3; a weak D match, TRBD1 (5 bases). In germline, CDR1 is LGHNA, CDR2 YSLEER. The CDR3 covers 17 residues. Trimming left V 4 bases short and J 0 bases short, with 16 bases between. The CDR3 DNA reads as TGCGCCAGCAGCCGGGACGACTTCTTAAGCTCTGGAAACACCATATATTTT. Translating it yields CASSRDDFLSSGNTIYF.

This clonotype was counted between two and nine times. The gene calls are TRBV29-1 and TRBJ2-1, with 8 bases matching TRBD2. V lost 6 bases to trimming and J lost 6 bases; unmatched junction nucleotides: 10. This CDR3 is built from 14 residues. From germline, CDR1 is SQVTM and CDR2 ANQGSEA. The chain's CDR3 is CSVRGTSVPNEQFF. The CDR3 bases are TGCAGCGTGAGGGGGACTAGTGTCCCCAATGAGCAGTTCTTC.

The rearrangement uses TRBV20-1 and TRBJ2-5; TRBD2 aligns across 8 bases. The ends lost 3 bases at V and 5 bases at J; junction bases unmatched: 11. CDR1 DFQATT and CDR2 SNEGSKA come from the germline V gene (reference sequence). This CDR3 has 15 residues. The CDR3 nucleotides read TGCAGTGCTAGCTCCTTAGCGGGATTTGGGGAGACCCAGTACTTC. It is translated as CSASSLAGFGETQYF.

This clonotype was seen many times. The chain recombines TRBV4-3 with TRBJ2-3, with 10 nucleotides matching TRBD1. From germline, CDR1 is LGHNA and CDR2 YSLEER. The CDR3 length is 18 residues. Trimming at V came to 4 bases and at J to 0 bases, leaving 10 bases not matched to a gene. The CDR3 region is CASSRDLTGGLSTDTQYF. CDR3 coding DNA: TGCGCCAGCAGCCGAGATCTGACAGGGGGCTTAAGCACAGATACGCAGTATTTT.

V and J are TRBV11-1 and TRBJ2-3; TRBD2 might be the D (6 bases). Germline V gene data show CDR1 as SGHAT and CDR2 as FQDESV (reference sequence). This CDR3 region has 15 residues. Trimming took off 6 bases at V and 4 bases at J, with 17 bases between the two ends. CDR3 loop: CASRRDRSGADTQYF. The DNA for the CDR3 is TGTGCCAGCAGGCGAGACCGGTCGGGAGCAGATACGCAGTATTTT.

This clonotype was counted between two and nine times. The chain links TRBV7-9 to TRBJ2-7; D not certain. There are 14 residues in the CDR3. Trimming took off 5 bases at V and 0 bases at J, with 11 bases between the two ends. CDR1 and CDR2 (germline): SEHNR, FQNEAQ (reference sequence). CDR3 amino acids: CASSPSSPSYEQYF. For the CDR3, the DNA is TGTGCCAGCAGCCCATCCTCGCCCTCCTACGAGCAGTACTTC.